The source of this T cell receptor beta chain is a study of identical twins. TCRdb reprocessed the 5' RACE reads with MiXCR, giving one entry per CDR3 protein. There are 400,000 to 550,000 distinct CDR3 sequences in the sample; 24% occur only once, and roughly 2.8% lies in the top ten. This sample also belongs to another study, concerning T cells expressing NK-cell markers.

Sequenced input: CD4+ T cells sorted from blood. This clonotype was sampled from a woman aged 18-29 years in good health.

CDR3 DNA sequence: TGTGCCAGCAGCCGGACAGGGTCAAGAAACACCATATATTTT. Translated: CASSRTGSRNTIYF. The V call is TRBV6-1, the J call TRBJ1-3; 8 bases are shared with TRBD1. With V trimmed by 6 bases and J by 5 bases, 6 bases remained unmatched. In germline, CDR1 is MNHNS, CDR2 SASEGT. The CDR3 totals 14 residues.